This T cell receptor (beta chain) comes out of a study of cytomegalovirus exposure and HLA in healthy donors. Study at large: Among 150 million to 200 million T cells, an earlier analysis found 117 million unique TCR beta sequences.

Study-level points and caveats: HLA restriction was apparent for most CMV-associated TCR beta chains in a later analysis. Many donors shared some public TCRs, even though most TCR sequences were rare.

Primers for the PCR totalled 60 Vbeta and 13 Jbeta. TCRdb's copy holds only in-frame clones and misses some; the assay was immunoSEQ multiplex PCR. The specimen's table records tens of thousands of clones. The CDR3 extends over 12 amino acids. V trimming: 2 bases; J trimming: 7 bases; junction bases outside the gene matches: 2. Germline CDR1 is SGHNT and CDR2 is YYREEE (reference sequence). In the case of this clone: Its antigen is as yet unknown.

Sequencing used PBMCs. This clonotype was obtained from a female donor in good health and CMV-seronegative. The chain recombines TRBV5-4 with TRBJ2-5, with 7 bases matching TRBD2. The CDR3 spells CASSLRGVTQYF. The CDR3 region has the DNA TGTGCCAGCAGCTTACGGGGGGTGACCCAGTACTTC.